One T cell receptor beta chain is described in this entry. Antigen: not known. A second roughly 6 to 12 cycle PCR used barcoded and J-beta primers. Each CDR3 protein gets one entry after TCRdb re-called the 5' RACE reads with MiXCR. Among hundreds of thousands of distinct CDR3 sequences, around 49% were seen once, and the ten largest hold roughly 34%. Total RNA amounts of at least 5 micrograms were extracted per sample. This sample is drawn from a study of blood T cells in healthy people across ages. Study results and caveats: When set beside aged donors, long-lived donors presented more naive CD4+ cells and higher diversity. Unsorted PBMCs prevented conclusive naive versus antigen-experienced comparison. Age brought a roughly linear fall in TCR beta diversity measured per million T cells.

The CDR3 loop spans 15 amino acids. CDR1 and CDR2 (germline): MDHEN, SYDVKM. The trim removed 5 bases at V and 4 bases at J, leaving 11 bases unmatched. This receptor was obtained from a woman aged 55 to 70 in good health. The chain employs TRBV28 and TRBJ2-7; 7 nucleotides match TRBD2. Sequencing was done on a sample of blood. The CDR3 here is CASSGGPSGTYEQYF. CDR3 in DNA: TGTGCCAGCAGTGGCGGGCCTAGCGGTACTTACGAGCAGTACTTC.